These T cell receptor beta chains were read from a single sample in a study of blood T cell repertoires in COVID-19. Some clones are missing from TCRdb's copy, which holds only in-frame ones; the method was immunoSEQ multiplex PCR. The table lists some 120,000 clones, roughly nine tenths of them singletons. Input material: peripheral blood. Every receptor here comes from a man in his sixties with COVID-19, enrolled during active disease. The CDR3 runs from the conserved cysteine through the conserved F or W. The D gene is left open where the match is weak. Clone size appears in some rows only: once, few, many, or a class for an expanded clone.

J,size,V,D,CDR3,DNA
TRBJ2-7,.,TRBV10-3,.,CAISGGGWDRSYEQYF,TGTGCCATCAGTGGAGGGGGTTGGGACCGAAGCTACGAGCAGTACTTC
TRBJ2-1,.,TRBV5-1,.,CASSLSAGAQNNEQFF,TGCGCCAGCAGCCTTTCGGCAGGGGCGCAGAACAATGAGCAGTTCTTC
TRBJ1-2,.,TRBV21-1,.,CASSKGVTGKGYTF,TGTGCCAGCAGCAAAGGGGTCACAGGTAAGGGCTACACCTTC
TRBJ2-7,.,TRBV5-1,TRBD1,CASTGMATGERYGEQYF,TGCGCCAGCACCGGCATGGCCACAGGGGAGAGGTACGGCGAGCAGTACTTC
TRBJ1-2,.,TRBV29-1,.,CSVVSDNYGYTF,TGCAGCGTTGTCTCAGATAACTATGGCTACACCTTC
TRBJ1-5,.,TRBV6-2/TRBV6-3,.,CASSYSPAGRENQPQHF,TGTGCCAGCAGTTACTCGCCTGCCGGCCGGGAAAATCAGCCCCAGCATTTT
TRBJ1-1,.,TRBV27,TRBD1,CASSPQGAENTEAFF,TGTGCCAGCAGTCCGCAGGGGGCGGAGAACACTGAAGCTTTCTTT
TRBJ1-3,.,TRBV9,.,CASSPSSLGNTIYF,TGTGCCAGCAGCCCGAGTAGCCTTGGAAACACCATATATTTT
TRBJ2-7,few,TRBV10-1,.,CASSDISGNSYEQYF,TGCGCCAGCAGTGATATTAGCGGCAACTCCTACGAGCAGTACTTC
TRBJ2-3,.,TRBV13,.,CASSFATPRANEDTQYF,TGTGCCAGCAGCTTCGCGACTCCAAGAGCCAACGAGGATACGCAGTATTTT
TRBJ2-1,.,TRBV10-3,.,CAIIRDEGYNEQFF,TGTGCCATCATCCGGGATGAGGGTTACAATGAGCAGTTCTTC
TRBJ2-2,.,TRBV19,.,CASSIGAGTGELFF,TGTGCCAGTAGTATCGGGGCGGGAACCGGGGAGCTGTTTTTT
TRBJ1-1,.,TRBV19,.,CASSEQGGLSTGFF,TGTGCCAGTAGCGAGCAGGGAGGGCTGTCGACCGGTTTCTTT
TRBJ2-2,.,TRBV6-5,TRBD1,CASSRGSDTGELFF,TGTGCCAGCAGCAGGGGGAGTGACACCGGGGAGCTGTTTTTT
TRBJ2-1,.,TRBV19,TRBD1,CASSIPRGPRYNEQFF,TGTGCCAGTTCTATCCCCAGGGGGCCGCGTTACAATGAGCAGTTCTTC
TRBJ2-5,.,TRBV28,TRBD1,CASSSPTGTRTETQYF,TGTGCCAGCAGTTCCCCGACAGGGACACGCACAGAGACCCAGTACTTC
TRBJ1-1,.,TRBV5-1,TRBD1,CASSDRVNTEAFF,TGCGCCAGCAGCGACAGGGTGAACACTGAAGCTTTCTTT
TRBJ2-1,.,TRBV6-4,.,CASSARELGEQFF,TGTGCCAGCAGTGCACGGGAGCTGGGCGAGCAGTTCTTC
TRBJ1-5,.,TRBV4-1,.,CASSRGVSPTHQPQHF,TGCGCCAGCAGCCGGGGAGTGAGCCCGACACATCAGCCCCAGCATTTT
TRBJ2-7,few,TRBV4-1,.,CASSQAGRAYEQYF,TGCGCCAGCAGTCAAGCGGGCAGGGCCTACGAGCAGTACTTC
TRBJ2-7,.,TRBV30,TRBD1,CAWSGGQGIYEQYF,TGTGCCTGGAGTGGGGGACAGGGTATATACGAGCAGTACTTC
TRBJ2-1,few,TRBV24-1,TRBD1,CATSDLTGGRHEQFF,TGTGCCACCAGTGATTTAACAGGGGGAAGGCATGAGCAGTTCTTC
TRBJ1-1,.,TRBV24-1,.,CATRRRTAYTEAFF,TGTGCCACCAGGCGGAGGACAGCCTACACTGAAGCTTTCTTT
TRBJ2-2,once,TRBV28,TRBD2,CASSSPSGSTSGRGRTGELFF,TGTGCCAGCAGTTCCCCTAGCGGTTCGACTAGCGGGAGGGGTCGAACCGGGGAGCTGTTTTTT
TRBJ2-7,.,TRBV11-3,TRBD1,CASSFSDRAYEQYF,TGTGCCAGCAGCTTCTCCGACAGGGCCTACGAGCAGTACTTC
TRBJ1-2,.,TRBV7-2,.,CASSLSGGYTF,TGTGCCAGCAGCTTGTCCGGGGGCTACACCTTC
TRBJ1-3,.,TRBV5-5,TRBD1,CASSRTRQGLSSGNTIYF,TGTGCCAGCAGCAGAACCCGACAGGGCCTAAGCTCTGGAAACACCATATATTTT
TRBJ2-1,.,TRBV19,.,CASSLALSSYNEQFF,TGTGCCAGTAGTTTAGCGCTCAGCTCCTACAATGAGCAGTTCTTC
TRBJ1-1,.,TRBV5-6,TRBD1,CASSLSGGADTEAFF,TGTGCCAGCAGCCTTTCAGGGGGCGCGGACACTGAAGCTTTCTTT
TRBJ2-6,.,TRBV7-6,.,CASSSIFGSGANVLTF,TGTGCCAGCAGCTCTATTTTTGGCTCTGGGGCCAACGTCCTGACTTTC
TRBJ2-7,.,TRBV18,TRBD2,CASSQGWRGYEQYF,TGTGCCAGCTCACAAGGCTGGCGGGGGTACGAGCAGTACTTC
TRBJ2-7,.,TRBV30,.,CAAEVASEQYF,TGTGCTGCCGAGGTGGCCTCCGAGCAGTACTTC
TRBJ1-1,.,TRBV6-1,.,CASSEQVNTEAFF,TGTGCCAGCAGTGAGCAGGTGAACACTGAAGCTTTCTTT
TRBJ2-2,.,TRBV3-1/TRBV3-2,.,CASSQVRDTGELFF,TGTGCCAGCAGCCAAGTACGGGATACCGGGGAGCTGTTTTTT
TRBJ2-3,.,TRBV15,.,CATSRVFRGSSTDTQYF,TGTGCCACCAGCAGAGTTTTCCGGGGTTCTAGCACAGATACGCAGTATTTT
TRBJ1-2,once,TRBV7-2,TRBD1,CASSLGGTDNYGYTF,TGTGCCAGCAGCTTAGGGGGGACAGATAACTATGGCTACACCTTC
TRBJ1-5,.,TRBV28,TRBD1,CASSSTGGAQPQHF,TGTGCCAGCAGTTCAACAGGGGGAGCTCAGCCCCAGCATTTT
TRBJ1-5,once,TRBV10-2,.,CASNQRNQPQHF,TGCGCCAGCAATCAGCGAAATCAGCCCCAGCATTTT
TRBJ2-5,.,TRBV10-3,.,CAISEGAGETQYF,TGTGCCATCAGTGAAGGTGCGGGAGAGACCCAGTACTTC
TRBJ2-3,.,TRBV2,.,CASSGDGTQYF,TGTGCCAGCTCGGGAGATGGAACGCAGTATTTT
TRBJ2-7,once,TRBV11-3,TRBD2,CASSLKTSAISYEQYF,TGTGCCAGCAGCCTAAAAACTAGCGCCATCTCCTACGAGCAGTACTTC